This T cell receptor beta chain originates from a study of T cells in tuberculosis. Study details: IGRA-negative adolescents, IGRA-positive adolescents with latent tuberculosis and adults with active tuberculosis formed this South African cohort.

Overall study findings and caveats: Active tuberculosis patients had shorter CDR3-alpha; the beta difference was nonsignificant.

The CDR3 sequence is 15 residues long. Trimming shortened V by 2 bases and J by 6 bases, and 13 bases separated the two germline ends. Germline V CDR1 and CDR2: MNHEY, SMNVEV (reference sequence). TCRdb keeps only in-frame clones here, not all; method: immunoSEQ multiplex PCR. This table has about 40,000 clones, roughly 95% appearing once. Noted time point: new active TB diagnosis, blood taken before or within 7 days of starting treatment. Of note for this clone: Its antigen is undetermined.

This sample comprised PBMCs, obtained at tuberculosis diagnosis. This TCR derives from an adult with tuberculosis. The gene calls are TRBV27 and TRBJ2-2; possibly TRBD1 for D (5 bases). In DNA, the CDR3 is TGTGCCAGCAGTTTAGGGGCAGGGTGGGCCGGGGAGCTGTTTTTT. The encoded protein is CASSLGAGWAGELFF.